This T cell receptor beta chain was captured in a study of OX40 agonist ivuxolimab in advanced cancers. In the study overall: Ivuxolimab was an agonistic, fully human IgG2 monoclonal antibody directed against OX40 (CD134), a costimulatory receptor. Intravenous ivuxolimab was administered to patients every 2 weeks at six dose levels: 0.01, 0.1, 0.3, 1.5, 3 and 10 mg/kg. Of the 50 to 55 patients in dose escalation, about 19 had hepatocellular carcinoma, some 15 had melanoma, 9 had renal cell carcinoma and 9 had head and neck cancer. In the dose-escalation cohort, roughly 82% of patients were male, and the mean age was approximately 60 years with a range of roughly 20 to 85. Patients were allowed to have had prior anti-PD-1, anti-PD-L1 or anti-CTLA-4 therapy, and around 40% of the dose-escalation patients had previously received checkpoint inhibitors. Partial responses were achieved by three dose-escalation patients, of whom one had hepatocellular carcinoma and two had cutaneous melanoma. Peripheral TCRbeta sequencing was intended to test whether TCR sequence diversity was altered and clonal T-cell expansion was caused by ivuxolimab. The paper reports the monotherapy dose-escalation portion (N of about 54 patients) of the phase I ivuxolimab trial. What the work shows at the level of the full study, not this receptor alone: After ivuxolimab, CD8+ T cells had more expanded clones than CD4+ T cells on average. Which antigens the clonally expanded peripheral T cells were specific for was not determined. At doses of 0.1 to 3.0 mg/kg, clonal expansion of both CD4+ and CD8+ T cells in blood was seen between baseline and week 6. Low levels of normalized T-cell clonal expansion were also shown by some nonresponding patients. Partial responders in the 0.1-3.0 mg/kg groups had among the lowest normalized peripheral clonal expansion, especially among CD8+ T cells.

About this clone itself: Its target antigen remains unknown. No much larger clone exists at a distance of one base, and base qualities are not known.

Looking up the germline V gene yields CDR1 SGDLS and CDR2 YYNGEE. Ends trimmed: V by 0 bases, J by 5 bases; bases unmatched to a gene: 8. The CDR3 goes from the cysteine to the phenylalanine over 16 residues. Only CDR3 DNA is held: 48 bases, read in frame from base 1. Patients with a history of autoimmune disease or receiving systemic immunosuppression were excluded from the trial. In every dose cohort, peripheral blood was drawn for TCR sequencing at baseline, cycle 4 day 1, and cycle 7 day 1. Samples were obtained from an open-label, multicenter, first-in-human phase I dose-escalation trial of ivuxolimab. Adults with locally advanced or metastatic melanoma, renal cell carcinoma, hepatocellular carcinoma or head and neck squamous cell carcinoma were enrolled in the trial. Before TCR sequencing, CD4+ T cells and CD8+ T cells from peripheral blood were sorted into separate populations. Genomic DNA was extracted from sorted cells for sequencing of the TCRbeta CDR3 region. The immunoSEQ Assay was used for sequencing of TCRbeta CDR3 regions. The immuneACCESS repertoire file appears here via TCRdb, limited to in-frame rearrangements. These files lack a portion of the clones; in checked studies, under half of the deficit traces to unresolved V genes, and the cause of the others is not known. Here the sample has 62,000 or so clones; about 89% occur a single time. The ten biggest clones cover roughly 2% of the sample.

This receptor was obtained from an adult with an advanced solid tumor such as melanoma, head and neck, liver or kidney cancer. Rearrangement joined TRBV9 to TRBJ2-5, with 9 middle bases fitting TRBD2. The source was CD4+ or CD8+ T cells sorted from blood, collected in a trial of the OX40 agonist ivuxolimab. The CDR3 corresponds to CASSVGVSGSSETQYF. The DNA sequence is as follows: TGTGCCAGCAGCGTAGGCGTTAGCGGGAGTTCGGAGACCCAGTACTTC.